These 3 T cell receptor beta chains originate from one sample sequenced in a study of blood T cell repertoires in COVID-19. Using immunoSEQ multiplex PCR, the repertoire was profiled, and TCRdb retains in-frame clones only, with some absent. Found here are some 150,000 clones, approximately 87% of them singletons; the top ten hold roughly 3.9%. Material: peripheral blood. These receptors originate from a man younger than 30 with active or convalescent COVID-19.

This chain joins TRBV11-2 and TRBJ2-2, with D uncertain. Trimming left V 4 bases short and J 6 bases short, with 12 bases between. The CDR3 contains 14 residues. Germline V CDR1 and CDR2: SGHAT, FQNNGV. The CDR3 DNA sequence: TGTGCCAGCAGCTCATATCTTAGCCCCGGGGAGCTGTTTTTT. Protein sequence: CASSSYLSPGELFF.

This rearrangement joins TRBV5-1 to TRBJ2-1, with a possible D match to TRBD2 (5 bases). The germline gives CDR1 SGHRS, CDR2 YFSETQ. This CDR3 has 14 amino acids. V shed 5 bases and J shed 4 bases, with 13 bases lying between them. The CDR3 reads CASREDSGYNEQFF. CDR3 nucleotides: TGCGCCAGCAGGGAGGATAGTGGGTACAATGAGCAGTTCTTC.

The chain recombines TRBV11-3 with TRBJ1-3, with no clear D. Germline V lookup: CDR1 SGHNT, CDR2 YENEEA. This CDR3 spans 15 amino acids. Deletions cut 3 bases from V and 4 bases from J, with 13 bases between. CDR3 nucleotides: TGTGCCAGCAGCTTGCGGGGAGGGCAAGGAAACACCATATATTTT. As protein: CASSLRGGQGNTIYF.